The 21 T cell receptor beta chains in this list originate from one sample, sequenced in a study of post-analysis software for immune sequencing data. The study, taken as a whole, reports: About 5 TRBV segments, including TRBV5-6, TRBV5-1 and TRBV20-1, were more frequent in patients than controls.

cDNA libraries of TCR beta carried unique molecular identifiers. TCRdb reprocessed the PCR reads with MiXCR, giving one entry per CDR3 protein. This sample has about 460,000 distinct CDR3 sequences; roughly 45% occur once, and the top ten carry 12%. No cognate antigen is known for these TCRs. Sequences were obtained from blood. Source of these receptors: a girl aged 5-17 years with multiple sclerosis.

V and J are TRBV20-1 and TRBJ2-1, with unresolved D. CDR1 and CDR2 (germline): DFQATT, SNEGSKA (reference sequence). V lost 1 base to trimming and J lost 8 bases, with 9 bases between them. This CDR3 is 12 amino acids long. The chain's CDR3 is CSARVGVDEQFF. The CDR3 nucleotides are TGCAGTGCTAGAGTCGGCGTGGATGAGCAGTTCTTC.

This clonotype was seen only a few times. This chain joins TRBV28 and TRBJ2-3; 9 nucleotides agree with TRBD2. This CDR3 region has 16 residues. Trimming cost V 6 bases and J 3 bases; bases outside gene matches: 10. In germline, CDR1 is MDHEN, CDR2 SYDVKM. The CDR3 sequence: CASRKGLAGGTDTQYF. The CDR3 DNA is TGTGCCAGCAGAAAAGGATTGGCGGGAGGGACAGATACGCAGTATTTT.

The genes are TRBV7-2 and TRBJ1-4, with TRBD1 identical over 7 bases. Germline values: CDR1 SGHTA, CDR2 FQGNSA. The CDR3 is made up of 16 amino acids. Losses at the gene ends were 1 base for V and 7 bases for J; bases not matched to a gene: 9. This CDR3 reads CASSLVGGQGGEKLFF. The CDR3 region has the DNA TGTGCCAGCAGCTTAGTAGGGGGCCAGGGGGGTGAAAAACTGTTTTTT. The full variable domain, completed using reference TRBV7-2 and TRBJ1-4, is GAGVSQSPSNKVTEKGKDVELRCDPISGHTALYWYRQSLGQGLEFLIYFQGNSAPDKSGLPSDRFSAERTGGSVSTLTIQRTQQEDSAVYLCASSLVGGQGGEKLFFGSGTQLSVL.

The chain employs TRBV28 and TRBJ2-1, with 9 bases aligning to TRBD2. Per germline, CDR1 MDHEN and CDR2 SYDVKM. The CDR3 consists of 15 residues. The V gene end was trimmed by 5 bases and the J gene end by 5 bases; junction bases not matched to a gene: 7. The CDR3 nucleotides are TGTGCCAGCAGTCCCCTAGCGGGAAGCGACAATGAGCAGTTCTTC. Its translation is CASSPLAGSDNEQFF.

The chain joins TRBV7-2 to TRBJ2-1, with 10 nucleotides matching TRBD2. V trimming: 5 bases; J trimming: 5 bases; junction bases outside the gene matches: 6. The length of the CDR3 is 15 residues. Germline assignment: CDR1 SGHTA and CDR2 FQGNSA. As DNA, the CDR3 is TGTGCCAGCAGCCAGGGACTAGCGCCTAACAATGAGCAGTTCTTC. This gives the protein CASSQGLAPNNEQFF. Combining the CDR3 with reference TRBV7-2 and TRBJ2-1 gives the whole variable domain GAGVSQSPSNKVTEKGKDVELRCDPISGHTALYWYRQSLGQGLEFLIYFQGNSAPDKSGLPSDRFSAERTGGSVSTLTIQRTQQEDSAVYLCASSQGLAPNNEQFFGPGTRLTVL.

This CDR3 is CASSPESRGPPTYEQYF. CDR3 in DNA: TGTGCCAGCAGCCCTGAATCCCGGGGACCCCCTACCTACGAGCAGTACTTC. The chain combines TRBV7-4 with TRBJ2-7; either TRBD1 or TRBD2 may fit D (5 bases each). The germline V gene encodes CDR1 SGHVT and CDR2 SQSDAQ. V gave up 5 bases and J gave up 2 bases, with 22 bases separating them. CDR3 size: 17 residues.

There are a few counts of this clonotype. The V call is TRBV29-1, the J call TRBJ1-1; D remains unclear. The CDR3 totals 13 residues. Germline lookup yields CDR1 SQVTM and CDR2 ANQGSEA. V shed 4 bases and J shed 1 base, with 10 bases lying between them. The CDR3 reads CSVVGPANTEAFF. Here the CDR3 DNA reads TGCAGCGTTGTGGGCCCAGCGAACACTGAAGCTTTCTTT.

Only one count was recorded for this clonotype. V and J are TRBV7-2 and TRBJ2-1, with 7 bases matching TRBD2. The CDR3 loop spans 15 amino acids. V trimming: 3 bases; J trimming: 7 bases; junction bases outside the gene matches: 9. Germline V lookup: CDR1 SGHTA, CDR2 FQGNSA. CDR3 DNA: TGTACCAGCAGCTTTCAAGCGGGAATTGATAATGAGCAGTTCTTC. Protein sequence: CTSSFQAGIDNEQFF.

The CDR3 protein is CASSLNGQDEQYF. The DNA of the CDR3 is TGCGCCAGCAGCCTAAACGGACAGGACGAGCAGTACTTC. V usage is TRBV5-1 and J usage is TRBJ2-5; the match to TRBD1 covers 7 bases. The J call may be incorrect, as the DNA end agrees better with TRBJ2-7. This CDR3 has 13 amino acids. Germline V CDR1 and CDR2: SGHRS, YFSETQ.

The table lists this clonotype with many counts. J is TRBJ2-7 and V is TRBV29-1; weak D call: TRBD2 (5 bases). This CDR3 comprises 16 residues. Trimming cost V 4 bases and J 3 bases, with 22 bases left between them. The germline V gene encodes CDR1 SQVTM and CDR2 ANQGSEA. CDR3 in amino acids: CSVVYSAGGTLYEQYF. The CDR3 DNA reads as TGCAGCGTTGTTTACTCGGCGGGCGGCACCCTCTACGAGCAGTACTTC.

This chain connects TRBV7-7 to TRBJ2-3, with 10 bases matching TRBD2. The germline V gene encodes CDR1 SSHAT and CDR2 FNYEAQ (reference sequence). This CDR3 comprises 14 residues. As DNA, the CDR3 is TGTGCTAGCGGCCAGGGACTAGCGACGGATACGCAGTATTTT. Protein: CASGQGLATDTQYF.

Concerning this clonotype: Its ends do not fully match the called genes, so a read error is possible. The chain carries TRBV5-1 and TRBJ2-1, with D uncertain. The CDR3 is 11 residues long. In germline, CDR1 is SGHRS, CDR2 YFSETQ. The CDR3 is CAGSFTDEQFF. CDR3 nucleotides: TGCGCCGGCAGCTTTACGGATGAGCAGTTCTTC.

This clonotype appeared a few times. The rearrangement links TRBV20-1 to TRBJ1-1; TRBD1 is a possible D gene (5 bases). The germline V gene has CDR1 DFQATT and CDR2 SNEGSKA (reference sequence). V gave up 5 bases and J gave up 4 bases, with 11 bases separating them. This CDR3 spans 12 amino acids. The chain's CDR3 is CSAQGVGTEAFF. The CDR3 DNA is TGCAGTGCTCAAGGGGTCGGCACTGAAGCTTTCTTT.

This clonotype turned up a few times. This chain connects TRBV20-1 to TRBJ2-5; D call uncertain. CDR3 size: 10 residues. V dropped 5 bases and J dropped 0 bases, with 1 base sitting between them. Germline lookup yields CDR1 DFQATT and CDR2 SNEGSKA (reference sequence). The CDR3 here is CSAHQETQYF. CDR3 bases: TGCAGTGCTCACCAAGAGACCCAGTACTTC.

As concerns this clonotype: The junction differs from germline at one of its ends, possibly a read error. The gene calls are TRBV28 and TRBJ2-7; a possible D gene is TRBD1 (5 bases). This CDR3 has 15 amino acids. Germline V gene data show CDR1 as MDHEN and CDR2 as SYDVKM. The CDR3 sequence: CASRLPRQGTYEQYF. The CDR3 DNA is TGTGCCAGCCGTTTACCCCGGCAGGGCACCTACGAGCAGTACTTC.

This clonotype has just one count. V gene TRBV12-3 or TRBV12-4 combines with J gene TRBJ1-2, with 10 bases that match TRBD1. This CDR3 region has 15 residues. V lost 6 bases to trimming and J lost 4 bases; unmatched junction nucleotides: 8. CDR3 residues: CASRSRDRGPYGYTF. Written as DNA, the CDR3 is TGTGCCAGCAGGTCCCGGGACAGGGGACCCTATGGCTACACCTTC.

This clonotype was recorded only once. V is TRBV20-1 and J is TRBJ2-4; D uncertain. This CDR3 spans 14 amino acids. Looked up from germline, CDR1 is DFQATT and CDR2 is SNEGSKA (reference sequence). V lost 2 bases and J lost 5, with 13 bases in between. The CDR3 DNA follows: TGCAGTGCTAGATTGGGGTCTCCGGAAAACATTCAGTACTTC. This encodes CSARLGSPENIQYF.

Worth noting for this clonotype: With a much larger clone just one base away, this may be a read error. The chain has TRBV12-3 or TRBV12-4 and TRBJ2-7; no firm D call. The length of the CDR3 is 12 residues. Trimming cost V 6 bases and J 7 bases, with 13 bases left between them. The CDR3 sequence: CASSPGRAEQYF. CDR3 bases: TGTGCCAGCAGCCCAGGACGAGCGGAGCAGTACTTC.

This clonotype was recorded a few times. The chain carries TRBV25-1 and TRBJ2-5; 12 positions match TRBD2. The CDR3 is 18 residues long. The ends lost 5 bases at V and 4 bases at J; junction bases unmatched: 14. CDR1 is MGHDK and CDR2 is SYGVNS in the germline V gene. The CDR3 bases are TGTGCCAGCAGTCTGCATCGACTAGCGGGAGAAGTGGCAGAGACCCAGTACTTC. It codes for CASSLHRLAGEVAETQYF.

This clonotype was found a few times. The rearrangement uses TRBV7-3 and TRBJ2-1; a possible D gene is TRBD2 (6 bases). Germline V gives CDR1 SGHTA, CDR2 FQGTGA. The V and J ends lost 6 bases and 0 bases respectively, with 15 bases between them. This CDR3 is 16 amino acids long. Here the CDR3 DNA reads TGTGCCAGCAGTTCCGCCCCCGGGAGCTCCTACAATGAGCAGTTCTTC. It specifies CASSSAPGSSYNEQFF.

This chain connects TRBV12-3 or TRBV12-4 to TRBJ2-7, with D possibly TRBD1 on 5 matching bases. Trimming took off 9 bases at V and 3 bases at J, with 15 bases between the two ends. This CDR3 spans 13 amino acids. DNA for the CDR3: TGTGCCAGTAGCATCACAGGATTCTACGAGCAGTACTTC. This codes for CASSITGFYEQYF.